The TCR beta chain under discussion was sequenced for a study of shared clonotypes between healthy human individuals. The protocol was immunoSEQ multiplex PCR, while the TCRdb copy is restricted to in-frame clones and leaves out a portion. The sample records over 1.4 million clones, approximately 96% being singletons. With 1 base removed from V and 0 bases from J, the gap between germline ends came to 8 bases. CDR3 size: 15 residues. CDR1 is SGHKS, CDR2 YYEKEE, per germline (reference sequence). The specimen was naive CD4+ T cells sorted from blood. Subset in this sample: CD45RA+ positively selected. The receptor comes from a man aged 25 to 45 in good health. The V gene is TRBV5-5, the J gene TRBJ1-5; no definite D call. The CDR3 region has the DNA TGTGCCAGCAGCTTGCATATCACTAGCAATCAGCCCCAGCATTTT. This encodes CASSLHITSNQPQHF.